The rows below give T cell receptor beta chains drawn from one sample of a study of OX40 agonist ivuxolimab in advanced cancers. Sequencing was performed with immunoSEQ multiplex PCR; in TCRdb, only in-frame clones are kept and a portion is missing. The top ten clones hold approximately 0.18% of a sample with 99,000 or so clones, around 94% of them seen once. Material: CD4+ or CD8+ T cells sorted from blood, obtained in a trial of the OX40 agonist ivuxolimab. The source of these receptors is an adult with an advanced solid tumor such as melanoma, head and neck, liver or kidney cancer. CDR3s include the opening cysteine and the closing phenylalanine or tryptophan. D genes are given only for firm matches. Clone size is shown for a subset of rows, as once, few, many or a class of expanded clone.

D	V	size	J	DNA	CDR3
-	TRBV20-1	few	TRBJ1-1	TGCAGTGCTACTGGATACACTGAAGCTTTCTTT	CSATGYTEAFF
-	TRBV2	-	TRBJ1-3	TGTGCCAGCAGCGAAAGGTGGTATGCGCACTCTGGAAACACCATATATTTT	CASSERWYAHSGNTIYF
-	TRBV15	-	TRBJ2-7	TGTGCCACCAGCAGAGCCGGGGAGCAAGCTTACGAGCAGTACTTC	CATSRAGEQAYEQYF
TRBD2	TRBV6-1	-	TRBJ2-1	TGTGCCAGCAGGACTAGCGGGAACAATGAGCAGTTCTTC	CASRTSGNNEQFF
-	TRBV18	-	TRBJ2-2	TGTGCCAGTTCTAGTTACACCGGGGAGCTGTTTTTT	CASSSYTGELFF
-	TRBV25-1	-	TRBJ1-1	TGTGCCAGCAGTGCCTGGACTGTGAACACTGAAGCTTTCTTT	CASSAWTVNTEAFF
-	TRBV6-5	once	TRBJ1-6	TGTGCCAGCAGTGGGCCGGGGGTGAATTCACCCCTCCACTTT	CASSGPGVNSPLHF
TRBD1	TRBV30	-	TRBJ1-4	TGTGCCTGGAGTTCAGGGGGCGCAAAAGCCGAAAAACTGTTTTTT	CAWSSGGAKAEKLFF
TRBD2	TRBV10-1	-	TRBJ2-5	TGCGCCAGCAGTGATGTTACTAGCGGGAGGAAGACCCAGTACTTC	CASSDVTSGRKTQYF
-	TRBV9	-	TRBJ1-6	TGTGCCAGCAGCCAGGCACCGGGGGTCGGTTCACCCCTCCACTTT	CASSQAPGVGSPLHF
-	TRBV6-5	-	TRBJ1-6	TGTGCCAGCAGTTACTCAAACTCCTATAATTCACCCCTCCACTTT	CASSYSNSYNSPLHF
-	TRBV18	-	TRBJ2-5	TGTGCCAGCTCACCCAACGGGGGCCAAGAGACCCAGTACTTC	CASSPNGGQETQYF
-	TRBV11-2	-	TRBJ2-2	TGTGCCAGCAGCCCAGAGGGCTCAAACACCGGGGAGCTGTTTTTT	CASSPEGSNTGELFF
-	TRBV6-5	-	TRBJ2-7	TGTGCCAGCAGTCAGGACAGGAGGACTAACGAGCAGTACTTC	CASSQDRRTNEQYF
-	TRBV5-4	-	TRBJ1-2	TGTGCCAGCAGCCCGGATCTGCGGTCGAACTATGGCTACACCTTC	CASSPDLRSNYGYTF
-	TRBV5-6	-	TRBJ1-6	TGTGCCAGCAGCCGAAGGATCGCGGCAGCCGCTTTCGCGACCCTCCACTTT	CASSRRIAAAAFATLHF
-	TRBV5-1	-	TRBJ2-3	TGCGCCAGCAGTAGACAGCCCTCGGATACGCAGTATTTT	CASSRQPSDTQYF
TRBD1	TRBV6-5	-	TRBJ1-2	TGTGCCAGCAGGGACAGGGAGTGGTTCGTCTATGGCTACACCTTC	CASRDREWFVYGYTF
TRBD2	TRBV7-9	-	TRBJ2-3	TGTGCCAGCAGCTTTAGCGGGAGCTCCACAGATACGCAGTATTTT	CASSFSGSSTDTQYF
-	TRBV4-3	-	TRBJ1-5	TGCGCCAGCAGCCAAGACAGTGGGCAGGGTTATCAGCCCCAGCATTTT	CASSQDSGQGYQPQHF
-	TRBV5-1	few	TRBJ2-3	TGCGCCAGCAGCAAGGGGGATAGGACAGATACGCAGTATTTT	CASSKGDRTDTQYF
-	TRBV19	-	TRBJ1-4	TGTGCCAGTAGTATAGCCGGGGGCTATAATGAAAAACTGTTTTTT	CASSIAGGYNEKLFF
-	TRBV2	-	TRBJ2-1	TGTGCCAGCAGCCACAGAGACGGTGAGCAGTTCTTC	CASSHRDGEQFF
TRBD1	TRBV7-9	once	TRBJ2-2	TGTGCCAGCAGCCGGACAGGGCCCGGGGAGCTGTTTTTT	CASSRTGPGELFF
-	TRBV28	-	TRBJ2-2	TGTGCCAGCAGTATCCAAGGACGGGGGACCACCGGGGAGCTGTTTTTT	CASSIQGRGTTGELFF
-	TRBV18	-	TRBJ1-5	TGTGCCAGCTCACCACATCCCCCGGGGGATCAGCCCCAGCATTTT	CASSPHPPGDQPQHF
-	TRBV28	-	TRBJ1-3	TGTGCCAGCAGTTTCGGGGCCTCTGGAAACACCATATATTTT	CASSFGASGNTIYF
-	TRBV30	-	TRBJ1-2	TGTGCCTGGAGTGGGACCATCCGTGGCTACACCTTC	CAWSGTIRGYTF
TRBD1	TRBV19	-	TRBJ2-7	TGTGCCAGTAGTAGGTGGGGGACAGGGGCAGGTCCGGGACGAACCTACGAGCAGTACTTC	CASSRWGTGAGPGRTYEQYF
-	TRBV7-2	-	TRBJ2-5	TGTGCCAGCAGCAAGGGGGGGGCAGTGGAGACCCAGTACTTC	CASSKGGAVETQYF
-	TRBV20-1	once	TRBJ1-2	TGCAGTCTTCCCAGCGCCTATGGCTACACCTTC	CSLPSAYGYTF
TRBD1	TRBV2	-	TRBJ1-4	TGTGCCAGCATCCCGACAGGGAAAAATGAAAAACTGTTTTTT	CASIPTGKNEKLFF
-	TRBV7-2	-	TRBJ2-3	TGTGCCAGCAGCCCGTTTATGGATACGCAGTATTTT	CASSPFMDTQYF
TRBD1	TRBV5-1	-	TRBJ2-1	TGCGCCAGCAGCATACTGGACAGGGGTGATGAGCAGTTCTTC	CASSILDRGDEQFF
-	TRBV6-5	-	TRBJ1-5	TGTGCCAGCGGAAAAGGGAGGGGCAATCAGCCCCAGCATTTT	CASGKGRGNQPQHF
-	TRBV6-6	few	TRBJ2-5	TGTGCCAGCAGTTACCCACAAGAGACCCAGTACTTC	CASSYPQETQYF
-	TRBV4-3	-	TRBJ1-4	TGCGCCAGCAGCCAAGTCGGGACTAGGGACGAAAAACTGTTTTTT	CASSQVGTRDEKLFF
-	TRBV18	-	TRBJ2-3	TGTGCCAGCTCACCCGGACAGCACACAGATACGCAGTATTTT	CASSPGQHTDTQYF
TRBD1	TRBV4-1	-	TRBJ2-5	TGCGCCAGCAGCCAAACAGCAGGGGGAGAGACCCAGTACTTC	CASSQTAGGETQYF
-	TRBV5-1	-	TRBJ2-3	TGCGCCAGCAGCTTGGGCCGCGGACGGACCACAGATACGCAGTATTTT	CASSLGRGRTTDTQYF
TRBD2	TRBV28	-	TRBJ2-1	TGTGCCAGTAAGAGTCCGGGACTAGCGATTGGTGAGCAGTTCTTC	CASKSPGLAIGEQFF
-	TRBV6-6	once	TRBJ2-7	TGTGCCAGCAGGGGGGCCCACAGATCCTACGAGCAGTACTTC	CASRGAHRSYEQYF